This TCR beta chain derives from a study of vaccination and CD4 T cells after COVID-19. The treatment here: roughly 10-day PBMC culture with coronavirus spike peptide pools or control peptides (ViraFEST assay). Cultured CD4+ T-cell DNA underwent Oncomine TCR Beta short-read sequencing. Genomic DNA from cultured CD4+ T cells was extracted. TCRdb re-derived calls from the PCR reads in MiXCR, one entry per CDR3 protein. The sample consists of about 1,700 distinct CDR3 sequences, about 68% of them appearing once. Concerning this clonotype itself: Its antigen is not known.

CDR3 length: 17 amino acids. Trimming took 2 bases from V and 5 from J; bases not matched to a gene: 10. The germline CDR1 and CDR2 sequences are DFQATT and SNEGSKA (reference sequence). The clonotype comes from a human donor who had recovered from COVID-19. This specimen consisted of CD4+ T cells from blood, cultured in vitro, obtained after SARS-CoV-2 vaccination. V gene TRBV20-1 combines with J gene TRBJ2-1, with 12 bases aligning to TRBD2. The CDR3 spells CSARSSGRGPPDNEQFF. CDR3 bases: TGCAGTGCTAGATCTAGCGGGAGGGGCCCCCCGGACAATGAGCAGTTCTTC.